The 5 T cell receptor beta chains listed next were all sequenced from one sample in a study of blood T cell repertoires in COVID-19. The method was immunoSEQ multiplex PCR; TCRdb's version includes in-frame clones alone and lacks a portion of them. There are 150,000 or so clones in the sample; roughly 85% occur only once, and 4.4% lies in the top ten. Sequenced sample: PBMCs or T cells enriched from blood (not recorded which). The receptors here all came from a woman aged 45-65 years who had recovered from COVID-19.

This clone was observed once. This chain joins TRBV4-1 and TRBJ2-2, with D unresolved. Germline loops: CDR1 MGHRA, CDR2 YSYEKL. The CDR3 covers 13 residues. With 8 bases removed from V and 7 bases from J, the gap between germline ends came to 14 bases. For the CDR3, the DNA is TGCGCCAGCCAGGATGTTAGTGGCGGGGAGCTGTTTTTT. It translates to CASQDVSGGELFF.

This clone appeared a few times. The CDR3 coding sequence is TGTGCCAGCTCACCGGGCCGGAGGGGCGCGGCGAACACTGAAGCTTTCTTT. It specifies CASSPGRRGAANTEAFF. The chain combines TRBV18 with TRBJ1-1; the D gene is possibly TRBD1 (5 bases). Trimming took off 3 bases at V and 1 base at J, with 18 bases between the two ends. CDR3 length equals 17 residues. The germline gives CDR1 KGHSH, CDR2 LQKENI.

V gene TRBV5-1 combines with J gene TRBJ1-2, with D unresolved. V dropped 0 bases and J dropped 1 base, with 7 bases sitting between them. Germline-derived CDR1 and CDR2 are SGHRS and YFSETQ. The CDR3 length is 14 residues. Here the CDR3 reads CASSLGQINYGYTF. In DNA, the CDR3 is TGCGCCAGCAGCTTGGGGCAGATTAACTATGGCTACACCTTC.

This chain joins TRBV9 and TRBJ2-1, with D perhaps matching TRBD2 (6 bases). Trimming shortened V by 0 bases and J by 4 bases, and 14 bases separated the two germline ends. Germline CDR1 and CDR2: SGDLS and YYNGEE. There are 16 residues in the CDR3. In DNA form, the CDR3 reads TGTGCCAGCAGCGTAGCGGCGGGACCCCTATACAATGAGCAGTTCTTC. Residues: CASSVAAGPLYNEQFF.

This rearrangement joins TRBV6-1 to TRBJ1-2; D gene unclear. The CDR3 totals 14 residues. The ends were cut back, 2 bases at V and 5 bases at J, with 12 bases in the middle. Germline V gene data show CDR1 as MNHNS and CDR2 as SASEGT. CDR3 amino acids: CASSEPPSGYGYTF. In nucleotides, the CDR3 is TGTGCCAGCAGTGAACCGCCCTCGGGGTATGGCTACACCTTC.